The 25 T cell receptor beta chains below all came from one sample that was sequenced in a study of blood T cell repertoires in COVID-19. Only in-frame clones appear in the TCRdb table, and some are missing; sequencing was by immunoSEQ multiplex PCR. The table records roughly 80,000 clones, around 80% of them present only once. Sequencing was done on a sample of peripheral blood. All receptors come from a woman of 80 years or more with acute or convalescent COVID-19.

The chain recombines TRBV5-4 with TRBJ2-6; maybe TRBD1 (6 bases). V gave up 0 bases and J gave up 0 bases, with 16 bases separating them. The CDR3 contains 19 residues. Germline lookup yields CDR1 SGHNT and CDR2 YYREEE (reference sequence). CDR3 region: CASSLATTGYPSGANVLTF. Here the CDR3 DNA reads TGTGCCAGCAGCTTGGCCACAACAGGGTACCCCTCTGGGGCCAACGTCCTGACTTTC.

This clone appeared a single time. The chain employs TRBV5-1 and TRBJ2-1; 7 bases are a match to TRBD1. The CDR3 has 16 amino acids. The V and J ends lost 1 base and 8 bases, in that order; junction bases with no gene match: 12. CDR1 and CDR2 from the germline V gene are SGHRS and YFSETQ. CDR3 DNA sequence: TGCGCCAGCAGCTTGAGGGGAAGGGGGCAGGGTTATGAGCAGTTCTTC. Protein sequence: CASSLRGRGQGYEQFF.

CDR3 bases: TGTGCCAGCAGCTTTGACAGGTTAAGGGATGAGCAGTTCTTC. Translation gives CASSFDRLRDEQFF. This chain links TRBV11-2 with TRBJ2-1; D is perhaps TRBD1 (6 bases). CDR1 is SGHAT and CDR2 is FQNNGV in the germline V gene. Trimming removed 3 bases at V and 8 bases at J, with 14 bases between. The CDR3 has 14 residues.

The chain has TRBV23-1 and TRBJ2-1, with D maybe TRBD1 (6 bases). TRBV23-1 is filed as an ORF, its function uncertain. The CDR3 runs to 13 residues. Deletions cut 9 bases from V and 3 bases from J, with 12 bases between. The CDR3 is CARYQGFYNEQFF. Written as DNA, the CDR3 is TGCGCCAGGTACCAGGGGTTCTACAATGAGCAGTTCTTC.

V and J are TRBV6-1 and TRBJ2-2; perhaps TRBD2 as D (7 bases). Germline assignment: CDR1 MNHNS and CDR2 SASEGT. The CDR3 loop spans 17 amino acids. V lost 2 bases, J lost 4 bases, and 17 bases lay in between. CDR3 in amino acids: CASSERGGLLFTGELFF. The CDR3, as DNA: TGTGCCAGCAGTGAAAGGGGGGGACTTCTATTCACCGGGGAGCTGTTTTTT.

The rearrangement uses TRBV6-6 and TRBJ1-6, with 8 bases aligning to TRBD1. Germline CDR1 MNHNY, CDR2 SVGAGI (reference sequence). Unmatched junction bases numbered 8, after V lost 6 bases and J lost 10 bases. CDR3 length: 14 amino acids. CDR3 in DNA: TGTGCCAGCAGCCTTGGACAGGGTGAATCACCCCTCCACTTT. It yields the protein CASSLGQGESPLHF.

The J gene is TRBJ2-1, the V gene TRBV7-2; TRBD1 might be the D (6 bases). This CDR3 has 16 amino acids. Germline V gives CDR1 SGHTA, CDR2 FQGNSA. The V end was cut by 0 bases, the J end by 8 bases, with 17 bases between. CDR3 DNA sequence: TGTGCCAGCAGCTTAGCGTGGGGGCCCACCTCCCATGAGCAGTTCTTC. This gives the protein CASSLAWGPTSHEQFF. The full variable domain, in which reference TRBV7-2 and TRBJ2-1 provide the parts outside the CDR3, is GAGVSQSPSNKVTEKGKDVELRCDPISGHTALYWYRQSLGQGLEFLIYFQGNSAPDKSGLPSDRFSAERTGGSVSTLTIQRTQQEDSAVYLCASSLAWGPTSHEQFFGPGTRLTVL.

The genes are TRBV15 and TRBJ2-3; the match to TRBD1 covers 11 bases. Per germline, CDR1 LNHNV and CDR2 YYDKDF (reference sequence). CDR3 length: 16 residues. V shed 2 bases, J shed 5 bases, and the junction held 6 bases outside the gene matches. The DNA of the CDR3 is TGTGCCACCAGCAGAAAGACCGGGACAGGGGGAGATACGCAGTATTTT. Its protein product is CATSRKTGTGGDTQYF.

This chain joins TRBV6-5 and TRBJ2-3; 8 bases map to TRBD2. The CDR3 loop spans 14 amino acids. V gave up 5 bases and J gave up 0 bases; unmatched junction bases: 1. Germline CDR1 reads MNHEY; CDR2 reads SVGAGI. CDR3 nucleotides: TGTGCCAGCAGTATAGCGGGGAGCACAGATACGCAGTATTTT. This sequence encodes CASSIAGSTDTQYF.

The V call is TRBV7-2, the J call TRBJ1-6; D may be TRBD1 (6 bases). Germline V CDR1 and CDR2: SGHTA, FQGNSA. The CDR3 is 14 amino acids. V was clipped by 5 bases and J by 10 bases, with 15 bases between them. The CDR3 coding sequence is TGTGCCAGCAGCAGAGGACAGTTATCCTCACCCCTCCACTTT. Translated: CASSRGQLSSPLHF.

This clone was counted once. V and J are TRBV4-1 and TRBJ1-1; D remains unclear. Trimming cost V 1 base and J 0 bases, with 12 bases left between them. The CDR3 totals 16 residues. Germline V CDR1 and CDR2: MGHRA, YSYEKL. CDR3 loop: CASSQVENIMNTEAFF. The CDR3, as DNA: TGCGCCAGCAGCCAAGTTGAGAATATCATGAACACTGAAGCTTTCTTT.

The chain combines TRBV4-3 with TRBJ1-1; 8 bases are shared with TRBD1. J was trimmed by 5 bases and V by 0 bases; bases with no gene match: 5. This CDR3 spans 15 amino acids. Per the germline V gene, CDR1 is LGHNA and CDR2 is YSLEER. CDR3 coding DNA: TGCGCCAGCAGCCAAGAGACAGGGGTTCGGACTGAAGCTTTCTTT. Translated: CASSQETGVRTEAFF.

The V and J genes are TRBV18 and TRBJ1-5, with D perhaps matching TRBD1 (5 bases). Germline CDR1 KGHSH, CDR2 LQKENI. The CDR3 is 14 amino acids. V shed 3 bases and J shed 5 bases, with 11 bases lying between them. CDR3 DNA sequence: TGTGCCAGCTCACCCGGGGGGAAAGATCAGCCCCAGCATTTT. Protein product: CASSPGGKDQPQHF. Using reference TRBV18 and TRBJ1-5 for the parts outside the CDR3, the full variable domain is NAGVMQNPRHLVRRRGQEARLRCSPMKGHSHVYWYRQLPEEGLKFMVYLQKENIIDESGMPKERFSAEFPKEGPSILRIQQVVRGDSAAYFCASSPGGKDQPQHFGDGTRLSIL.

The chain employs TRBV7-3 and TRBJ2-1; 10 nucleotides match TRBD1. Germline values: CDR1 SGHTA, CDR2 FQGTGA. With 5 bases clipped from V and 5 bases from J, the junction kept 3 bases outside the gene matches. The CDR3 loop spans 14 amino acids. CDR3 sequence: CASSPGQGDNEQFF. The CDR3 DNA sequence: TGTGCCAGCAGCCCTGGACAGGGGGACAATGAGCAGTTCTTC.

J is TRBJ1-6 and V is TRBV2; tentatively, D is TRBD1 (6 bases). V was pared by 7 bases and J by 7 bases, with 14 bases between. This CDR3 has 14 amino acids. The germline V gene encodes CDR1 SNHLY and CDR2 FYNNEI. The CDR3 DNA sequence: TGTGCCAGCACCGACAGGTTTTCAAATTCACCCCTCCACTTT. This translates into CASTDRFSNSPLHF. Full variable domain (remainder filled in from reference TRBV2 and TRBJ1-6): EPEVTQTPSHQVTQMGQEVILRCVPISNHLYFYWYRQILGQKVEFLVSFYNNEISEKSEIFDDQFSVERPDGSNFTLKIRSTKLEDSAMYFCASTDRFSNSPLHFGNGTRLTVT.

The rearrangement links TRBV15 to TRBJ2-1; the match to TRBD1 covers 8 bases. CDR1 and CDR2 (germline): LNHNV, YYDKDF (reference sequence). V lost 0 bases, J lost 10 bases, and 11 bases stayed unmatched. The length of the CDR3 is 16 residues. Here the CDR3 reads CATSRDSAQGAREQFF. The CDR3 DNA sequence: TGTGCCACCAGCAGAGATTCCGCGCAGGGGGCGAGGGAGCAGTTCTTC.

The sample holds one count of this clone. V gene TRBV18 combines with J gene TRBJ2-1; 11 bases match TRBD1. The CDR3 loop spans 15 amino acids. The V and J ends lost 2 bases and 3 bases, in that order; junction bases with no gene match: 0. Germline V CDR1 and CDR2: KGHSH, LQKENI. As DNA, the CDR3 is TGTGCCAGCTCACCAGGGACAGGGGGCTACAATGAGCAGTTCTTC. Protein sequence: CASSPGTGGYNEQFF.

The chain combines TRBV19 with TRBJ2-5, with unresolved D. Germline CDR1 LNHDA, CDR2 SQIVND (reference sequence). There are 13 residues in the CDR3. Trimming stripped 5 bases from V and 1 base from J, with 8 bases between. The CDR3 is CASSLGLQETQYF. The CDR3 DNA is TGTGCCAGTAGTTTGGGCCTCCAAGAGACCCAGTACTTC.

The chain employs TRBV6-5 and TRBJ1-5; D possibly corresponds to TRBD1 (5 bases). The CDR3 is 12 residues long. Per the germline V gene, CDR1 is MNHEY and CDR2 is SVGAGI. Trimming stripped 6 bases from V and 6 bases from J, with 9 bases between. The CDR3 DNA follows: TGTGCCAGCAGACCCGGGGGTCAGCCCCAGCATTTT. It encodes CASRPGGQPQHF.

The chain is built from TRBV10-3 and TRBJ2-1; 10 nucleotides match TRBD2. The V and J ends lost 3 bases and 6 bases, in that order; junction bases with no gene match: 8. Germline lookup yields CDR1 ENHRY and CDR2 SYGVKD. The CDR3 is 16 residues long. The CDR3 loop reads CAISESLAGVGNEQFF. As DNA, the CDR3 is TGTGCCATCAGTGAATCCCTAGCGGGAGTTGGCAATGAGCAGTTCTTC.

V usage is TRBV9 and J usage is TRBJ1-4; tentative D call: TRBD1 (5 bases). Germline V gene data show CDR1 as SGDLS and CDR2 as YYNGEE. The V end lost 2 bases, the J end lost 7 bases, and 15 bases lay between the germline ends. The CDR3 loop spans 15 amino acids. The CDR3 sequence is CASSVLPGGSEKLFF. The CDR3 DNA follows: TGTGCCAGCAGCGTCCTCCCCGGGGGGAGTGAAAAACTGTTTTTT.

This rearrangement joins TRBV11-3 to TRBJ2-1; the D gene is possibly TRBD2 (6 bases). V was trimmed by 6 bases and J by 2 bases, leaving 14 bases between them. The CDR3 covers 15 residues. The germline CDR1 and CDR2 sequences are SGHNT and YENEEA. The DNA of the CDR3 is TGTGCCAGCAGGGGGAGGACTGCCACCTACAATGAGCAGTTCTTC. Translated, it gives CASRGRTATYNEQFF.

CDR3 bases: TGTGCCAGCAGAGCTAGCGGGAGTGTCTACGAGCAGTACTTC. As protein: CASRASGSVYEQYF. J is TRBJ2-7 and V is TRBV6-5, with TRBD2 identical over 10 bases. The germline V gene encodes CDR1 MNHEY and CDR2 SVGAGI. The CDR3 is made up of 14 amino acids. Trimming at V came to 6 bases and at J to 3 bases, leaving 5 bases not matched to a gene.

In nucleotides, the CDR3 is TGTGCCAGCACCTTTTGGGGCGGTGGCTACACCTTC. Translation: CASTFWGGGYTF. This chain uses TRBV12-3 or TRBV12-4 with TRBJ1-2, with a weak D call TRBD1 (5 bases). Trimming pared 7 bases from V and 7 bases from J, leaving 13 bases between. The CDR3 is 12 residues long.

The CDR3 region is CASSLGPSGDHNEQFF. In DNA, the CDR3 is TGTGCCAGCAGCTTAGGACCTAGCGGAGATCACAATGAGCAGTTCTTC. The chain couples TRBV11-2 to TRBJ2-1; TRBD2 aligns across 7 bases. Germline assignment: CDR1 SGHAT and CDR2 FQNNGV. V lost 1 base to trimming and J lost 5 bases; unmatched junction nucleotides: 8. The CDR3 has 16 amino acids.